Given below is one TCR beta chain in context. The J segment lost 12 bases and the V segment lost 6 bases, leaving 3 bases of the junction unmatched. This CDR3 is 11 amino acids long. CDR1 and CDR2 (germline): MNHNY, SVGAGI (reference sequence). The data were obtained in a study of blood T cell repertoires in COVID-19. Study-wide background: Collection of acute and convalescent COVID-19 samples took place in the United States, Italy and Spain.

The repertoire was sequenced with immunoSEQ multiplex PCR; TCRdb's copy has only in-frame clones and lacks some. The data hold about 280,000 clones, with approximately 86% observed a single time. The source is a woman aged 70-85 years with COVID-19, enrolled during active disease. Input material: peripheral blood. This chain links TRBV6-6 with TRBJ1-4; TRBD1 matches at 8 bases. For the CDR3, the DNA is TGTGCCAGCAGGGAGACAGGGGAACTGTTTTTT. Translating it yields CASRETGELFF.